Listed below are T cell receptor beta chains from one sample, sequenced in a study of blood T cell repertoires in COVID-19. Method: immunoSEQ multiplex PCR; TCRdb's copy keeps in-frame clones and lacks some. The profile covers about 95,000 clones, with 75% to 95% appearing a single time and over 3.5% taken by the ten largest. Material: peripheral blood. The receptors originated from a woman between 50 and 59 years old in a cohort sampled during active COVID-19. Each CDR3 is given with its conserved first and last residue. The D gene is left open where the match is weak. Size is stated for part of the rows, as once, few or many counts, or as a class when the clone is expanded.

D,V,size,J,DNA,CDR3
NA,TRBV3-1/TRBV3-2,NA,TRBJ1-3,TGTGCCAGCAGCCAAAACCGGGTCTCTGGAAACACCATATATTTT,CASSQNRVSGNTIYF
TRBD2,TRBV24-1,NA,TRBJ2-2,TGTGCCACCAGTAACCTAGGACTAGCGGGAGCCGGGGAGCTGTTTTTT,CATSNLGLAGAGELFF
NA,TRBV5-1,NA,TRBJ1-1,TGCGCCAGCAGCCCTGGGGGGGGCGAGGGGACTGAAGCTTTCTTT,CASSPGGGEGTEAFF
NA,TRBV6-1,NA,TRBJ1-3,TGTGCCAGCAGTGAAGGGGGCTACTCTGGAAACACCATATATTTT,CASSEGGYSGNTIYF
TRBD1,TRBV19,NA,TRBJ2-7,TGTGCCAGTACCACGGGACAGGGGGCCAACGAGCAGTACTTC,CASTTGQGANEQYF
NA,TRBV12-3/TRBV12-4,NA,TRBJ2-2,TGTGCCAGCAGTCCGCCGGGGGCCGGGGAGCTGTTTTTT,CASSPPGAGELFF
NA,TRBV11-3,NA,TRBJ2-1,TGTGCCAGCAGCCGCAGTTGGCATGAGCAGTTCTTC,CASSRSWHEQFF
NA,TRBV13,NA,TRBJ1-1,TGTGCCAGCAGCTTAGCACAGGAGAACACTGAAGCTTTCTTT,CASSLAQENTEAFF
TRBD1,TRBV6-5,NA,TRBJ1-2,TGTGCCAGCATGGACAGGGGGGACTATGGCTACACCTTC,CASMDRGDYGYTF
TRBD1,TRBV18,NA,TRBJ2-7,TGTGCCAGCTCACCACCGTCATCCGGGACAGGGTTTCGCGAGCAGTACTTC,CASSPPSSGTGFREQYF
TRBD2,TRBV4-1,NA,TRBJ2-2,TGCGCCAGCAGCCCCCCCAGCCGGCTAGCGGGAAACACCGGGGAGCTGTTTTTT,CASSPPSRLAGNTGELFF
NA,TRBV5-6,once,TRBJ1-6,TGTGCCAGCAGCTTGACAGGGAGTGGTTCACCCCTCCACTTT,CASSLTGSGSPLHF
TRBD1,TRBV29-1,NA,TRBJ1-1,TGCAGCGTGGGACAGATGAACACTGAAGCTTTCTTT,CSVGQMNTEAFF
NA,TRBV9,NA,TRBJ2-6,TGTGCCAGCAGCGTAGCTTCCTCTGGGGCCAACGTCCTGACTTTC,CASSVASSGANVLTF
NA,TRBV2,once,TRBJ1-1,TGTGCCAGCAGCGTACAGAATGAAGCTTTCTTT,CASSVQNEAFF
TRBD1,TRBV6-5,NA,TRBJ1-2,TGTGCCAGCAGTCTCGGGGCCGGGACAGGGGGCTACACCTTC,CASSLGAGTGGYTF
TRBD1,TRBV7-9,few,TRBJ1-1,TGTGCCAGCATACAGGGGGGGAGCACTGAAGCTTTCTTT,CASIQGGSTEAFF
NA,TRBV7-9,few,TRBJ2-7,TGTGCCAGCAGCTTAAGGACGGGGTCCTACGAGCAGTACTTC,CASSLRTGSYEQYF
NA,TRBV5-1,NA,TRBJ1-1,TGCGCCAGCAGCTTGGAGCTAATGAACACTGAAGCTTTCTTT,CASSLELMNTEAFF
NA,TRBV18,NA,TRBJ1-2,TGTGCCAGCTCACCTCCACTAAATCCCCATGGCTACACCTTC,CASSPPLNPHGYTF
NA,TRBV19,NA,TRBJ2-1,TGTGCCAGTAGTATTTATAAGGCGGGAAACAATGAGCAGTTCTTC,CASSIYKAGNNEQFF
NA,TRBV20-1,NA,TRBJ1-1,TGCAGTGCTAGTCCCTCTGGGGCAGCGAACACTGAAGCTTTCTTT,CSASPSGAANTEAFF
NA,TRBV7-9,NA,TRBJ2-7,TGTGCCAGCAGCTTAGCCACAGGCGCCTACGAGCAGTACTTC,CASSLATGAYEQYF
TRBD2,TRBV3-1/TRBV3-2,NA,TRBJ2-7,TGTGCCAGCAGCCAAGATAGGTTAGCGGGAGTCCCTTTCTACGAGCAGTACTTC,CASSQDRLAGVPFYEQYF
NA,TRBV18,NA,TRBJ1-1,TGTGCCAGCTCACCAGGGAGGGGGTCCACTGAAGCTTTCTTT,CASSPGRGSTEAFF
TRBD1,TRBV15,NA,TRBJ1-6,TGTGCCACCAGCAGGCCCGGGACAGATAATTCACCCCTCCACTTT,CATSRPGTDNSPLHF
TRBD1,TRBV3-1/TRBV3-2,NA,TRBJ1-2,TGTGCCAGCAGCCAAGGGACAGGGGGCGGTAACTATGGCTACACCTTC,CASSQGTGGGNYGYTF